This TCR beta chain is from a study of blood T cell repertoires in COVID-19. Study information: T cells, B-cell-depleted T cells, or PBMCs supplied cDNA or gDNA.

TCRdb keeps only in-frame clones here, not all; method: immunoSEQ multiplex PCR. The data contain hundreds of thousands of clones, more than 80% of them seen just once; the ten biggest clones take up roughly 1%. Germline trimming cut 5 bases from V and 4 bases from J; bases unmatched to any gene: 4. The germline gives CDR1 SGHVS, CDR2 FNYEAQ. The CDR3 extends over 14 amino acids. Individuals aged roughly 18 to 95 years were recruited from 24 US areas. Two negative PCRs, clearance, or symptom resolution were required of recovered Cohort 3 donors. This clone was seen just once. This TCR came from a man younger than 35 who had recovered from COVID-19. The sequenced sample consisted of PBMCs or T cells enriched from blood (not recorded which). The chain carries TRBV7-6 and TRBJ2-7; 11 bases are shared with TRBD1. The CDR3 loop is CASSQRDRGYEQYF. The CDR3 bases are TGTGCCAGCAGCCAAAGGGACAGGGGGTACGAGCAGTACTTC. Full variable domain (outside the CDR3, taken from reference TRBV7-6 and TRBJ2-7): GAGVSQSPRYKVTKRGQDVALRCDPISGHVSLYWYRQALGQGPEFLTYFNYEAQQDKSGLPNDRFSAERPEGSISTLTIQRTEQRDSAMYRCASSQRDRGYEQYFGPGTRLTVT.